The entry that follows covers one T cell receptor (beta chain) sequence. What it binds is not known. This record comes from a study of CD8 T cells in ankylosing spondylitis. One entry per CDR3 protein results from TCRdb running MiXCR on the 5' RACE reads. Among about 360,000 distinct CDR3 sequences, roughly 22% were seen once, and the ten largest hold about an eighth. General observations from the study: There were earlier reports of some motif variants in reactive arthritis synovial fluid and blood. Blood from ankylosing spondylitis patients appeared to carry a characteristic roughly 8-variant TCR beta motif. Disease-linked clones reportedly showed significant enrichment in matched ankylosing spondylitis synovial fluid.

Germline V CDR1 and CDR2: SGDLS, YYNGEE. Trimming removed 6 bases from V and 7 bases from J; junction bases left unmatched: 12. This CDR3 has 14 amino acids. This TCR came from a male donor with ankylosing spondylitis or in good health (not recorded which). The material sequenced was blood, either unsorted or a sorted T cell fraction (not recorded which). The rearrangement joins TRBV9 to TRBJ2-7; 8 bases are a match to TRBD2. The CDR3 region is CASTPGGGVLEQYF. The CDR3 nucleotides are TGTGCCAGCACCCCGGGGGGGGGAGTCCTTGAGCAGTACTTC.